These 12 T cell receptor beta chains were all obtained from the same sample, sequenced in a study of Ad26.COV2.S vaccination and SARS-CoV-2 variants. Treatment here: roughly 19 received Ad26.COV2.S at low or high dose, single or two shots; about five received placebo; per-sample allocation not given. Vaccine and placebo recipients were sampled on day 63 after the first injection. TCRdb's copy holds only in-frame clones and misses some; the assay was immunoSEQ multiplex PCR. The table lists about 420,000 clones, approximately 87% of them singletons. The sample in question was peripheral blood, obtained in a trial of Ad26.COV2.S vaccine versus placebo. All receptors come from a person aged 18-60 years who received the Ad26.COV2.S COVID-19 vaccine or a placebo.

The V call is TRBV7-2, the J call TRBJ1-5; D might be TRBD1 (5 bases). CDR3 length equals 15 residues. Trimming took 3 bases from V and 7 from J, leaving 16 bases between them. Germline V gene data show CDR1 as SGHTA and CDR2 as FQGNSA. CDR3 sequence: CASSLSGGEEQPQHF. CDR3 in DNA: TGTGCCAGCAGCTTGTCGGGAGGGGAAGAGCAGCCCCAGCATTTT.

Only one count was recorded for this clone. This rearrangement joins TRBV5-1 to TRBJ1-3, with TRBD1 identical over 7 bases. This CDR3 contains 16 residues. After removal of 3 bases from V and 7 bases from J, the junction contained 13 bases not matched to a gene. Germline V gene data show CDR1 as SGHRS and CDR2 as YFSETQ. The CDR3 nucleotides read TGCGCCAGCAGCTACACCGCCGGGACAGTTGAGAACACCATATATTTT. This sequence encodes CASSYTAGTVENTIYF.

This clone was found once. This chain uses TRBV18 with TRBJ2-3; 12 nucleotides line up with TRBD2. Germline V lookup: CDR1 KGHSH, CDR2 LQKENI. This CDR3 is built from 15 residues. The J segment lost 3 bases and the V segment lost 5 bases, leaving 3 bases of the junction unmatched. CDR3 region: CASSATSGGTDTQYF. CDR3 sequence (DNA): TGTGCCAGCTCAGCGACTAGCGGGGGAACAGATACGCAGTATTTT.

V gene TRBV7-3 combines with J gene TRBJ2-5; TRBD1 might be the D (5 bases). The CDR3 is made up of 14 amino acids. CDR1 is SGHTA, CDR2 FQGTGA, per germline. The V and J ends lost 2 bases and 2 bases respectively, with 9 bases between them. This CDR3 is CASSLLPGQETQYF. CDR3 coding DNA: TGTGCCAGCAGCTTACTGCCAGGGCAAGAGACCCAGTACTTC.

Only one count was recorded for this clone. The V and J genes are TRBV6-5 and TRBJ2-5; 9 bases fit TRBD2. J lost 2 bases, V lost 0 bases, and 1 base had no gene match. This CDR3 contains 15 residues. Germline V gene lookup returns CDR1 MNHEY and CDR2 SVGAGI. CDR3 nucleotides: TGTGCCAGCAGTTACTCGACTAGCGGACAAGAGACCCAGTACTTC. Its translation: CASSYSTSGQETQYF.

This chain connects TRBV5-5 to TRBJ1-2; no clear D. V dropped 4 bases and J dropped 5 bases, with 18 bases sitting between them. The CDR3 has 15 residues. Germline CDR1 is SGHKS and CDR2 is YYEKEE (reference sequence). The CDR3 protein is CASSVQEGRSYGYTF. The DNA of the CDR3 is TGTGCCAGCAGCGTCCAAGAGGGCAGGTCATATGGCTACACCTTC.

This chain uses TRBV14 with TRBJ2-3, with D unresolved. Germline V CDR1 and CDR2: SGHDN, FVKESK. Trimming removed 0 bases at V and 0 bases at J, with 19 bases between. The CDR3 consists of 19 residues. CDR3 loop: CASSQDWVVGQPSTDTQYF. Here the CDR3 DNA reads TGTGCCAGCAGCCAAGATTGGGTGGTAGGGCAACCTAGCACAGATACGCAGTATTTT.

The rearrangement uses TRBV5-1 and TRBJ1-1; D is ambiguous. Per the germline V gene, CDR1 is SGHRS and CDR2 is YFSETQ. The CDR3 totals 12 residues. V was shortened by 3 bases and J by 1 base, with 4 bases between the two germline ends. The CDR3 DNA is TGCGCCAGCAGCTCACAGAACACTGAAGCTTTCTTT. It codes for CASSSQNTEAFF.

The V and J genes are TRBV7-3 and TRBJ2-2, with D unresolved. This CDR3 has 15 residues. With 5 bases removed from V and 6 bases from J, the gap between germline ends came to 16 bases. Germline V CDR1 and CDR2: SGHTA, FQGTGA. CDR3 in amino acids: CASSPAPERAGELFF. CDR3 in DNA: TGTGCCAGCAGCCCCGCCCCCGAAAGAGCCGGGGAGCTGTTTTTT. Together with reference TRBV7-3 and TRBJ2-2, the CDR3 gives the full variable domain: GAGVSQTPSNKVTEKGKYVELRCDPISGHTALYWYRQSLGQGPEFLIYFQGTGAADDSGLPNDRFFAVRPEGSVSTLKIQRTERGDSAVYLCASSPAPERAGELFFGEGSRLTVL.

This sequence joins TRBV30 and TRBJ2-1, with 14 positions matching TRBD2. This CDR3 is built from 14 residues. Germline V gives CDR1 GTSNPN, CDR2 SVGIG (reference sequence). Unmatched junction bases numbered 6, after V lost 0 bases and J lost 14 bases. The CDR3 is CAWSVLTSGGGEFF. The CDR3 bases are TGTGCCTGGAGTGTCCTGACTAGCGGGGGGGGAGAGTTCTTC.

V usage is TRBV6-5 and J usage is TRBJ2-1; the match to TRBD2 covers 7 bases. The CDR3 contains 13 residues. Germline assignment: CDR1 MNHEY and CDR2 SVGAGI. After removal of 0 bases from V and 9 bases from J, the junction contained 2 bases not matched to a gene. The CDR3 DNA reads TGTGCCAGCAGTTACTCGACGGGAGGTGAGCAGTTCTTC. This gives the protein CASSYSTGGEQFF.

The V and J genes are TRBV13 and TRBJ2-3; D gene ambiguous. This CDR3 has 16 residues. Germline CDR1 PRHDT, CDR2 FYEKMQ (reference sequence). V was shortened by 5 bases and J by 3 bases, with 18 bases between the two germline ends. CDR3: CASSPGPPWWTDTQYF. The CDR3 region has the DNA TGTGCCAGCAGCCCAGGACCTCCCTGGTGGACAGATACGCAGTATTTT.